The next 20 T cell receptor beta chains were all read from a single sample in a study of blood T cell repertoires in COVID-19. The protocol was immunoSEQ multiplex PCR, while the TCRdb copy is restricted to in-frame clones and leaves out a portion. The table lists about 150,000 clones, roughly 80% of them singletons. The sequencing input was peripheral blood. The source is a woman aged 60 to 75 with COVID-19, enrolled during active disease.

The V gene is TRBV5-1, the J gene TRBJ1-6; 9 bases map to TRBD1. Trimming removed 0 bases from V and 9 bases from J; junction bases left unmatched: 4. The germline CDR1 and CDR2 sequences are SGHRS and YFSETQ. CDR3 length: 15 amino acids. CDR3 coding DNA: TGCGCCAGCAGCTTGGCTGGACAGGGGCGTTCACCCCTCCACTTT. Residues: CASSLAGQGRSPLHF.

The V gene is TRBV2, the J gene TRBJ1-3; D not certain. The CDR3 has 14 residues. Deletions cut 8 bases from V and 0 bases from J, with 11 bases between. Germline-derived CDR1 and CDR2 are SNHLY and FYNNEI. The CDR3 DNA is TGTGCCAGCTATTTCATGAGCTCTGGAAACACCATATATTTT. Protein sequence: CASYFMSSGNTIYF.

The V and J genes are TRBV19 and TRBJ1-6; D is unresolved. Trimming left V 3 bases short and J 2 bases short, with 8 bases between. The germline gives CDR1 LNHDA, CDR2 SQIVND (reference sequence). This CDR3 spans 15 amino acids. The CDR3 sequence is CASSMGGTYNSPLHF. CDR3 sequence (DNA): TGTGCCAGTAGTATGGGAGGCACCTATAATTCACCCCTCCACTTT.

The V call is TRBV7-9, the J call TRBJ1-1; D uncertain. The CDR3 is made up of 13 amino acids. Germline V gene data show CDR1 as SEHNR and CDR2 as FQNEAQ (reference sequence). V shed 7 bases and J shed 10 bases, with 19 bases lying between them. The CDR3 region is CASTSKRNSGAFF. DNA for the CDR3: TGTGCCAGCACCTCGAAGAGGAACTCGGGAGCTTTCTTT.

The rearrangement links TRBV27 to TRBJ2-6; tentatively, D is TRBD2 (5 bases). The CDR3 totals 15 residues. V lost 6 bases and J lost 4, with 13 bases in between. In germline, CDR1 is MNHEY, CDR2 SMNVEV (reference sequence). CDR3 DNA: TGTGCCAGCAGGGGAGAACGGTGGGGGGCCAACGTCCTGACTTTC. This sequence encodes CASRGERWGANVLTF.

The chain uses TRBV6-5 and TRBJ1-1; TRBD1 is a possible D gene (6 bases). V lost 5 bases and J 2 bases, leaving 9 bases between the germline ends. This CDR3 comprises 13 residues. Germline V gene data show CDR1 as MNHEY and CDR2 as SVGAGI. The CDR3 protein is CASSPRGNTEAFF. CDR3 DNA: TGTGCCAGCAGTCCCAGGGGTAACACTGAAGCTTTCTTT.

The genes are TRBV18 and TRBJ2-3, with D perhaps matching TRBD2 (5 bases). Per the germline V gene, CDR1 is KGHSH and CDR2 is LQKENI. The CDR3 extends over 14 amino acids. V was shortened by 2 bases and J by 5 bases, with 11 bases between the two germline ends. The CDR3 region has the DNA TGTGCCAGCTCACCAGAGGGCCGCCGAGATACGCAGTATTTT. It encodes CASSPEGRRDTQYF.

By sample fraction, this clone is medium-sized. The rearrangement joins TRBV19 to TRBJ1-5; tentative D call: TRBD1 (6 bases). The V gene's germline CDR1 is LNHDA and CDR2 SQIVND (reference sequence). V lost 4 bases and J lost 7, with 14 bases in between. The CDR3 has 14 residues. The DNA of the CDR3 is TGTGCCAGTAGTAGGCAGGGGTTTGGACAGCCCCAGCATTTT. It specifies CASSRQGFGQPQHF.

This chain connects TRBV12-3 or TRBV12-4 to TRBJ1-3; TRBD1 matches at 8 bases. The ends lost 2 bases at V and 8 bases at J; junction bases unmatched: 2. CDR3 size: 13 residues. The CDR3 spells CASSLKQGDTIYF. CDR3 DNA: TGTGCCAGCAGTTTAAAACAGGGGGACACCATATATTTT.

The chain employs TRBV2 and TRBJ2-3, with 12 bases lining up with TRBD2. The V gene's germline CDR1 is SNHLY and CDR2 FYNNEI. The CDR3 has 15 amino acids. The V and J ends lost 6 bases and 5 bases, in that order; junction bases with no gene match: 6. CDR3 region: CASSLLAGGGDTQYF. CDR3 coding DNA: TGTGCCAGCAGCCTACTAGCGGGAGGTGGAGATACGCAGTATTTT.

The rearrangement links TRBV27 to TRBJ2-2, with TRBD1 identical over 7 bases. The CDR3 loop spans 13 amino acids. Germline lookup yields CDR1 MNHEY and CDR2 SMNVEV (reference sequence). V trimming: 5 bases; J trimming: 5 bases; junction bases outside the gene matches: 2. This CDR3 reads CASSPQGTGELFF. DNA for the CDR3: TGTGCCAGCAGTCCACAGGGGACCGGGGAGCTGTTTTTT.

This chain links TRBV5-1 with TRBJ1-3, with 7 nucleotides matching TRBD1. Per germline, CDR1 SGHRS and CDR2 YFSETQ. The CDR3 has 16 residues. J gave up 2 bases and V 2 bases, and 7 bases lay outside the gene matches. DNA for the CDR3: TGCGCCAGCAGCTTAGATCCCGGGACAGCTGGAAACACCATATATTTT. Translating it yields CASSLDPGTAGNTIYF.

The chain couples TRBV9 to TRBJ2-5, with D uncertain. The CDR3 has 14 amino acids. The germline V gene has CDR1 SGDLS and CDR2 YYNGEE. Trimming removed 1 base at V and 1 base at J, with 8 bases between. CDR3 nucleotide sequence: TGTGCCAGCAGCGTAAGTGTGAGCCAAGAGACCCAGTACTTC. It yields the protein CASSVSVSQETQYF. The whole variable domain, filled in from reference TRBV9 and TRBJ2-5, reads DSGVTQTPKHLITATGQRVTLRCSPRSGDLSVYWYQQSLDQGLQFLIQYYNGEERAKGNILERFSAQQFPDLHSELNLSSLELGDSALYFCASSVSVSQETQYFGPGTRLLVL.

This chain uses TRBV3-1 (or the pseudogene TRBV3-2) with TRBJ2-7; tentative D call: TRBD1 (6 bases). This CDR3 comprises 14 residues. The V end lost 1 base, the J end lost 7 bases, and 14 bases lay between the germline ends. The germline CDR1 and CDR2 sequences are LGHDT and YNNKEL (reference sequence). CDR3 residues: CASSQATGYREQYF. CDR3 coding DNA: TGTGCCAGCAGCCAAGCTACAGGGTACAGGGAGCAGTACTTC.

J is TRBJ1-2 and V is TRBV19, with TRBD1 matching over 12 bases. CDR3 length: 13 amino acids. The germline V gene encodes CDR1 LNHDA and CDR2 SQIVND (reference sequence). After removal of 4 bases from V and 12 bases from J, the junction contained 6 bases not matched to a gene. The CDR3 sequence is CASSTGTGGANTF. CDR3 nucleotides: TGTGCCAGTAGTACCGGGACAGGGGGCGCGAACACCTTC.

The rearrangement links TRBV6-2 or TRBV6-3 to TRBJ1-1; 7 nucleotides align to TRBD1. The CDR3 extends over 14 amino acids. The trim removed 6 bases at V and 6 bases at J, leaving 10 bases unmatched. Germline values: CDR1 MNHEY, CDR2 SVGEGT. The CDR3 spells CASSLRQGKAEAFF. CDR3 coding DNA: TGTGCCAGCAGCCTAAGACAGGGAAAGGCTGAAGCTTTCTTT.

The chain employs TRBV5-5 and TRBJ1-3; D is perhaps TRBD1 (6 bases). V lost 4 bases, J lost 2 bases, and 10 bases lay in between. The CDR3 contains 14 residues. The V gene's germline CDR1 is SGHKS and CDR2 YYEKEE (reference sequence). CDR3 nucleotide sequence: TGTGCCAGCAGCCCATGGACAGCTGGAAACACCATATATTTT. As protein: CASSPWTAGNTIYF. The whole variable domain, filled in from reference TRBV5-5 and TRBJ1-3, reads DAGVTQSPTHLIKTRGQQVTLRCSPISGHKSVSWYQQVLGQGPQFIFQYYEKEERGRGNFPDRFSARQFPNYSSELNVNALLLGDSALYLCASSPWTAGNTIYFGEGSWLTVV.

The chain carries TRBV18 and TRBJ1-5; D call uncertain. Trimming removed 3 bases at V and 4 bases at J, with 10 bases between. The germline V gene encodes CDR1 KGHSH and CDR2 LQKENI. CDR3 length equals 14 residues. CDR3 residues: CASSPIESNQPQHF. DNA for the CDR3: TGTGCCAGCTCACCGATAGAATCAAATCAGCCCCAGCATTTT.

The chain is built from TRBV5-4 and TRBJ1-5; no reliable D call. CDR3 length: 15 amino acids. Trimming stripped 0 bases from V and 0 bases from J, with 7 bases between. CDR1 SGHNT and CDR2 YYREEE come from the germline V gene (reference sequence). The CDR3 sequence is CASSLGGNSNQPQHF. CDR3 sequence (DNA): TGTGCCAGCAGCTTGGGAGGAAATAGCAATCAGCCCCAGCATTTT.

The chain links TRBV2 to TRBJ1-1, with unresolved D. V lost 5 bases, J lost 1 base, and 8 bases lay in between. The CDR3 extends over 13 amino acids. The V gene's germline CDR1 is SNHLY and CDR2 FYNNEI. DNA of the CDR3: TGTGCCAGCAGTTACAGTCCGAACACTGAAGCTTTCTTT. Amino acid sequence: CASSYSPNTEAFF.